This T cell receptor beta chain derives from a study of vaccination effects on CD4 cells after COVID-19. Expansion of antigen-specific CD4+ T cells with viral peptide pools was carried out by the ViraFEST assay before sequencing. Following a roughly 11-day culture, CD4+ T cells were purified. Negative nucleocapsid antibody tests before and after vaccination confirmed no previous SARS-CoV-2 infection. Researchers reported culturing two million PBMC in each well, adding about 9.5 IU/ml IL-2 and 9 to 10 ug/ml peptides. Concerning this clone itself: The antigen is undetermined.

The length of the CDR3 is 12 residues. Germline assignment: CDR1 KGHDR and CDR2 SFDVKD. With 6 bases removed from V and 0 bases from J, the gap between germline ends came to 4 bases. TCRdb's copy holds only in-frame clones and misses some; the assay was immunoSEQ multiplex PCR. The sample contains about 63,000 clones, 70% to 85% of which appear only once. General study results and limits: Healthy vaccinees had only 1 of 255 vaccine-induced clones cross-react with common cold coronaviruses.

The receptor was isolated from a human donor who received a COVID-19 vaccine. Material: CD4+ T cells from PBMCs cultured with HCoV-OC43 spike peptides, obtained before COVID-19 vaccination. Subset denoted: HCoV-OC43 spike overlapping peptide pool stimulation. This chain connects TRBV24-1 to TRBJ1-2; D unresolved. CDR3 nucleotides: TGTGCCACCAGTCTGTCTAACTATGGCTACACCTTC. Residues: CATSLSNYGYTF.